Listed below are T cell receptor beta chains from one sample, sequenced in a study of control samples from healthy donors and cancer patients. Generated by immunoSEQ multiplex PCR, the TCRdb table keeps only in-frame clones and is missing some. This listing includes some 190,000 clones. The specimen sequenced was blood. These receptors were taken from a young woman in good health. The CDR3 runs from the conserved cysteine through the conserved F or W. D genes are given only for firm matches.

>17|TRBJ2-7|TRBV5-1|TRBD1
TGCGCCAGCAGCTCGCCCCGACAGGGGCCATTCACCTACGAGCAGTACTTC
CASSSPRQGPFTYEQYF
>17|TRBJ1-2|TRBV3-1/TRBV3-2|.
TGTGCCAGCAGCCCTCTTACCCTAGGGACGTCCGACTATGGCTACACCTTC
CASSPLTLGTSDYGYTF
>18|TRBJ1-3|TRBV7-8|TRBD1
TGTGCCAGCAGCCACAGGACAGGGGGCTTTCACTCTGGAAACACCATATATTTT
CASSHRTGGFHSGNTIYF
>12|TRBJ1-2|TRBV27|.
TGTGCCAGCAGTTCCCCCAACTATGGCTACACCTTC
CASSSPNYGYTF
>14|TRBJ1-2|TRBV10-3|.
TGTGCCATCAGTGAGTCGACAGCTAACTATGGCTACACCTTC
CAISESTANYGYTF
>14|TRBJ2-3|TRBV9|.
TGTGCCAGCAGCGTAGGGGTTCTTACCGACACGCAGTATTTT
CASSVGVLTDTQYF
>12|TRBJ1-2|TRBV7-9|.
TGTGCCGGCAGCCTCAGGTGGGATGGCTACACCTTC
CAGSLRWDGYTF
>13|TRBJ1-2|TRBV30|.
TGTGCCTGGATTGCGGTCAGGGGAGGCGGCTACACCTTC
CAWIAVRGGGYTF
>13|TRBJ1-1|TRBV19|.
TGTGCCAGTGGCTGGCAGGCAAACACTGAAGCTTTCTTT
CASGWQANTEAFF
>17|TRBJ2-2|TRBV9|TRBD2
TGTGCCAGCAGCGTCCGTAGTAGCGGGGGGGCCGCCGGGGAGCTGTTTTTT
CASSVRSSGGAAGELFF
>12|TRBJ2-1|TRBV12-3/TRBV12-4|.
TGTGCCAGCAGGGGCACTCTAGCGGAGCAGTTCTTC
CASRGTLAEQFF
>14|TRBJ1-1|TRBV18|TRBD1
TGTGCCAGCTCACCCGGACAGGGAAGCACTGAAGCTTTCTTT
CASSPGQGSTEAFF
>13|TRBJ2-7|TRBV6-5|TRBD2
TGTGCCAGCTGGCGGGGGGCGTTGTACGAGCAGTACTTC
CASWRGALYEQYF
>15|TRBJ1-3|TRBV6-5|TRBD1
TGTGCCAGCACCGGACAGGCGTCATCTGGAAACACCATATATTTT
CASTGQASSGNTIYF
>19|TRBJ2-2|TRBV3-1/TRBV3-2|TRBD1
TGTGCCAGCAGCCAAGGGAGGGACAGGGGGCGCTGGGGCACCGGGGAGCTGTTTTTT
CASSQGRDRGRWGTGELFF
>15|TRBJ2-5|TRBV5-4|.
TGTGCCAGCAGCACTCCGCACGGGCGACAAGAGACCCAGTACTTC
CASSTPHGRQETQYF
>14|TRBJ2-3|TRBV7-3|.
TGTGCCAGCAGCTTAATCGGCAGTATCGATACGCAGTATTTT
CASSLIGSIDTQYF
>15|TRBJ2-3|TRBV6-5|.
TGTGCCAGCAGTTCCATAGGGGGGAGCTCAGATACGCAGTATTTT
CASSSIGGSSDTQYF
>17|TRBJ2-3|TRBV4-3|TRBD2
TGCGCCAGCAGCCAAGGAAGAACACTAGCGGGGGCAGATACGCAGTATTTT
CASSQGRTLAGADTQYF
>16|TRBJ1-2|TRBV7-8|.
TGTGCCAGCAGCTTAGCGCGGAGAGGGTCAAACTATGGCTACACCTTC
CASSLARRGSNYGYTF
>14|TRBJ1-2|TRBV4-1|.
TGCGCCAGCAGCCAGGGGAAAGGGCACAGCGGCTACACCTTC
CASSQGKGHSGYTF
>15|TRBJ2-5|TRBV2|.
TGTGCCAGCAGTGAGGACGGACGACAACAAGAGACCCAGTACTTC
CASSEDGRQQETQYF
>14|TRBJ1-1|TRBV5-1|.
TGCGCCAGCAGCTTGGAGCCTGGCAGGGCTGAAGCTTTCTTT
CASSLEPGRAEAFF
>15|TRBJ2-7|TRBV27|.
TGTGCCAGCAGTTCGGTCGGGACAACATCGACCGAGCAGTACTTC
CASSSVGTTSTEQYF
>13|TRBJ1-1|TRBV19|.
TGTGCCAGTAGTATTAAAGGAGGATCTGAAGCTTTCTTT
CASSIKGGSEAFF
>14|TRBJ1-1|TRBV7-6|.
TGTGCCAGCAGCTTAGCCGCAGGGGCCACTGAAGCTTTCTTT
CASSLAAGATEAFF
>14|TRBJ1-5|TRBV6-5|.
TGTGCCGCAAAGAGGGGCGGCGTGGGTCAGCCCCAGCATTTT
CAAKRGGVGQPQHF
>17|TRBJ2-2|TRBV19|TRBD2
TGTGCCAGTAGTAAGGGGGGACTAGCGGGGGACCCCGGGGAGCTGTTTTTT
CASSKGGLAGDPGELFF
>13|TRBJ1-2|TRBV5-6|.
TGTGCCAGCAGCTTTGGGGATCCCCGCGCCTACACCTTC
CASSFGDPRAYTF
>19|TRBJ1-4|TRBV28|.
TGTGCCAGCAGGGACCGCGGGACCTCCGCCATTGCAACTAATGAAAAACTGTTTTTT
CASRDRGTSAIATNEKLFF
>16|TRBJ2-1|TRBV7-9|TRBD2
TGTGCCAGCAGCAAGGGACTAGCGGGAGTTCTAAATGAGCAGTTCTTC
CASSKGLAGVLNEQFF
>15|TRBJ2-1|TRBV6-5|TRBD1
TGTGCCAGCAGTTACACCAGGGGGCTGTACAATGAGCAGTTCTTC
CASSYTRGLYNEQFF
>17|TRBJ1-5|TRBV28|.
TGTGCCAGCAGACGGCTACTCGGGGGCGTTATCAATCAGCCCCAGCATTTT
CASRRLLGGVINQPQHF
>14|TRBJ1-5|TRBV27|.
TGTGCCAGCAGTTGGGCGGGTAGCAATCAGCCCCAGCATTTT
CASSWAGSNQPQHF
>16|TRBJ1-3|TRBV10-1|.
TGCGCCAGCAGTGACCGGCCGATCCAAGGTGGAAACACCATATATTTT
CASSDRPIQGGNTIYF
>14|TRBJ1-5|TRBV2|TRBD1
TGTGCCAGCAGTGGCAGACAGGGTAGACAGCCCCAGCATTTT
CASSGRQGRQPQHF
>15|TRBJ2-3|TRBV7-9|TRBD2
TGTGCCAGCGGGGCGGGGGGCCATTTCACAGATACGCAGTATTTT
CASGAGGHFTDTQYF
>17|TRBJ1-6|TRBV5-5|TRBD1
TGTGCCAGCAGCCGAGAGTTAGAGACAGGGGGGAGTTCACCCCTCCACTTT
CASSRELETGGSSPLHF
>15|TRBJ2-7|TRBV6-5|TRBD1
TGTGCCAGCAGTTACGGGACAGGTATTGTCTACGAGCAGTACTTC
CASSYGTGIVYEQYF
>13|TRBJ1-1|TRBV7-9|.
TGTGCCAGCAGCTTAGACAGGAACACTGAAGCTTTCTTT
CASSLDRNTEAFF
>16|TRBJ1-4|TRBV7-9|.
TGTGCCAGCAGCTTAAAGGAAGGCACTCAAAGAGAAAAACTGTTTTTT
CASSLKEGTQREKLFF
>13|TRBJ1-1|TRBV5-6|.
TGTGCCAGCAGCTTAGTGATGAACACTGAAGCTTTCTTT
CASSLVMNTEAFF
>13|TRBJ2-5|TRBV29-1|.
TGCAGCGTTGAGGGAAGATGGGAAGAGACCCAGTACTTC
CSVEGRWEETQYF
>12|TRBJ1-4|TRBV5-1|.
TGCGCCAGCAGCCTAAAAGGGGAAAAACTGTTTTTT
CASSLKGEKLFF
>14|TRBJ1-1|TRBV5-1|.
TGCGCCAGCAGCTTGGCCCCAGAATACACTGAAGCTTTCTTT
CASSLAPEYTEAFF
>17|TRBJ2-2|TRBV7-2|.
TGTGCCAGCAGCCACCTTGTGCAGACAGTGAACACCGGGGAGCTGTTTTTT
CASSHLVQTVNTGELFF
>13|TRBJ1-5|TRBV6-5|.
TGTGCCAGCAGTTACTTCCGCAATCAGCCCCAGCATTTT
CASSYFRNQPQHF
>11|TRBJ2-7|TRBV11-2|.
TGTGCCAGCAGCTTTATTGACGAGCAGTACTTC
CASSFIDEQYF
>13|TRBJ2-7|TRBV20-1|.
TGCAGTGCTAGTGTGTCCAGACCGGACGAGCAGTACTTC
CSASVSRPDEQYF
>14|TRBJ2-7|TRBV4-1|.
TGCGCCAGCAGCTTGGGTCCCGGAACCTACGAGCAGTACTTC
CASSLGPGTYEQYF
>16|TRBJ2-3|TRBV9|.
TGTGCCAGCAGCCCTGGGTTGGCAAACCTTATGGATACGCAGTATTTT
CASSPGLANLMDTQYF
>14|TRBJ1-2|TRBV27|.
TGTGCCAGCAGTTCCCGTGGGGGGGCGGGAGGCTACACCTTC
CASSSRGGAGGYTF
>13|TRBJ1-5|TRBV6-6|.
TGTGCCAGCACCTCCCGGGGGGATCAGCCCCAGCATTTT
CASTSRGDQPQHF
>18|TRBJ1-6|TRBV6-2/TRBV6-3|.
TGTGCCAGCAGTTACTCCATAGGGGGAATATCCTATAATTCACCCCTCCACTTT
CASSYSIGGISYNSPLHF
>13|TRBJ1-1|TRBV6-5|.
TGTGCCAGCAGGCTGACAGCAAACACTGAAGCTTTCTTT
CASRLTANTEAFF
>11|TRBJ1-2|TRBV28|.
TGTGCCAGCAGTTTGACTGGGGGCTACACCTTC
CASSLTGGYTF
>12|TRBJ2-1|TRBV2|.
TGTGCCAGCAAAGACAGAGACAATGAGCAGTTCTTC
CASKDRDNEQFF
>15|TRBJ1-4|TRBV9|.
TGTGCCAGCAGCGTAGGGCTGGGGGCTCGAGAAAAACTGTTTTTT
CASSVGLGAREKLFF